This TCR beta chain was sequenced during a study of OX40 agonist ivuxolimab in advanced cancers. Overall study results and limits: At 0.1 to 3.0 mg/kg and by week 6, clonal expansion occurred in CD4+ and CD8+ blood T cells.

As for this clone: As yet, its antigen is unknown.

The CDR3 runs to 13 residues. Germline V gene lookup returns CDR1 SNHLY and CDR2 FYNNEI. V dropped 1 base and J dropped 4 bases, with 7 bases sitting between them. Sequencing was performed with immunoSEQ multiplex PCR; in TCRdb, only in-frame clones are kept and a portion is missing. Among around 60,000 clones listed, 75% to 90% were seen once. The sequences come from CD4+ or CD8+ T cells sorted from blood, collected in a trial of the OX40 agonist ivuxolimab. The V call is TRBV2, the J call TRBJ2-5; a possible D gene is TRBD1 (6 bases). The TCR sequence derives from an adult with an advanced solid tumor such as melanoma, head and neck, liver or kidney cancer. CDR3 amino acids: CASSEGRGETQYF. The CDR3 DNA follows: TGTGCCAGCAGTGAAGGCAGGGGAGAGACCCAGTACTTC. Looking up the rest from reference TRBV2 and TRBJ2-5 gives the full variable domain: EPEVTQTPSHQVTQMGQEVILRCVPISNHLYFYWYRQILGQKVEFLVSFYNNEISEKSEIFDDQFSVERPDGSNFTLKIRSTKLEDSAMYFCASSEGRGETQYFGPGTRLLVL.